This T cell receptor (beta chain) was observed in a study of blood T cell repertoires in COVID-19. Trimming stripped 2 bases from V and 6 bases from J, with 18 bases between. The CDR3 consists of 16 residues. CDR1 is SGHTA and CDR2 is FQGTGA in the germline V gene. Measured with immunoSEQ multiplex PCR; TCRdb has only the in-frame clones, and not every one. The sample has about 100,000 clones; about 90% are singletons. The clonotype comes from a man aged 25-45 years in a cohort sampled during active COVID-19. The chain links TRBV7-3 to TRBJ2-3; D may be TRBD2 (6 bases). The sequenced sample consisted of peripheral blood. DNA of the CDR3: TGTGCCAGCAGCTTAGGTTTCGGGGGTACTACGGATACGCAGTATTTT. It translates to CASSLGFGGTTDTQYF.